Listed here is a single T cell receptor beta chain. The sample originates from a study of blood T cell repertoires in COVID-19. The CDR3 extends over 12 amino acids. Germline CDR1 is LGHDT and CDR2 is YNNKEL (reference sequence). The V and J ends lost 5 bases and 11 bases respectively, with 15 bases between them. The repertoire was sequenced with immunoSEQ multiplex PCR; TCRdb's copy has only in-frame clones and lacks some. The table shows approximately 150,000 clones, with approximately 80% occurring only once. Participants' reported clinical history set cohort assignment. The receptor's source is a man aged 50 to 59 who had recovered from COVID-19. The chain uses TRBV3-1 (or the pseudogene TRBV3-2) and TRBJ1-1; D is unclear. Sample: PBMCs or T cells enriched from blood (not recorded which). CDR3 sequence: CASSWALHPAFF. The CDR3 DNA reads TGTGCCAGCAGCTGGGCCCTACATCCGGCTTTCTTT.